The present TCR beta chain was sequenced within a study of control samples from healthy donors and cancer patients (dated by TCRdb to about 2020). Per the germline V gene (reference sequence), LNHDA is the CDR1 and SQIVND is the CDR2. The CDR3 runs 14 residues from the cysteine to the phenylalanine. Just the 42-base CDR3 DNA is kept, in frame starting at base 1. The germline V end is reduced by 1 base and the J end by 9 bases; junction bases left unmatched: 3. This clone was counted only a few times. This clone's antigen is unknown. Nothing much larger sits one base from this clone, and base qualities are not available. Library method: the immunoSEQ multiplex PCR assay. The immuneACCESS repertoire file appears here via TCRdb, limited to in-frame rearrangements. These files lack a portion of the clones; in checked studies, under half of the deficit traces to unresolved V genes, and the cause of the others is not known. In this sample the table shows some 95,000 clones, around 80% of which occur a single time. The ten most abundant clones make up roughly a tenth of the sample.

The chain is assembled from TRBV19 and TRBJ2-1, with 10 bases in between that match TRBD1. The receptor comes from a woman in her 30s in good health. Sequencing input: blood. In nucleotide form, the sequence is TGTGCCAGTAGTATAGGGGGACAGGGGACTGAGCAGTTCTTC. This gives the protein CASSIGGQGTEQFF. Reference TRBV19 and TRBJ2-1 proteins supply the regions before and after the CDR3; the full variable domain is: DGGITQSPKYLFRKEGQNVTLSCEQNLNHDAMYWYRQDPGQGLRLIYYSQIVNDFQKGDIAEGYSVSREKKESFPLTVTSAQKNPTAFYLCASSIGGQGTEQFFGPGTRLTVL.